Shown below are 24 T cell receptor beta chains from a single sample sequenced in a study of blood T cell repertoires in COVID-19. Profiled with immunoSEQ multiplex PCR; TCRdb holds only in-frame clones, not every one. The repertoire has about 54,000 clones, approximately 85% of them found once; the top ten carry roughly 13%. Sequencing was done on a sample of peripheral blood. All receptors come from a human donor in a cohort sampled during active COVID-19.

The J gene is TRBJ1-1, the V gene TRBV28; 10 bases fit TRBD1. The CDR3 extends over 13 amino acids. Germline trimming cut 10 bases from V and 9 bases from J; bases unmatched to any gene: 11. Germline V CDR1 and CDR2: MDHEN, SYDVKM. DNA of the CDR3: TGTGCCACCCTGAGACAGGGGGCGCTCAAAGCTTTCTTT. Translated, it gives CATLRQGALKAFF.

The chain links TRBV11-3 to TRBJ2-5; TRBD1 matches 10 bases. The J segment lost 1 base and the V segment lost 1 base, leaving 6 bases of the junction unmatched. CDR3 length: 17 residues. Germline CDR1 reads SGHNT; CDR2 reads YENEEA. The CDR3 protein is CASSLGGTGDAQETQYF. CDR3 sequence (DNA): TGTGCCAGCAGCTTAGGCGGGACAGGGGATGCCCAAGAGACCCAGTACTTC.

The chain combines TRBV19 with TRBJ2-3, with TRBD1 as a possible D gene (6 bases). CDR1 is LNHDA, CDR2 SQIVND, per germline (reference sequence). Trimming removed 5 bases at V and 4 bases at J, with 10 bases between. This CDR3 has 13 amino acids. CDR3 nucleotide sequence: TGTGCCAGTAGTGTAAACAGGGCAGATACGCAGTATTTT. Protein product: CASSVNRADTQYF.

V usage is TRBV14 and J usage is TRBJ2-1, with TRBD2 matching over 11 bases. Trimming cost V 0 bases and J 4 bases; bases outside gene matches: 5. Germline V gene data show CDR1 as SGHDN and CDR2 as FVKESK. This CDR3 has 17 amino acids. The chain's CDR3 is CASSQDHRLAGYNEQFF. The CDR3 bases are TGTGCCAGCAGCCAAGATCACAGACTAGCGGGATACAATGAGCAGTTCTTC.

V gene TRBV7-6 combines with J gene TRBJ2-1, with TRBD2 as a possible D gene (6 bases). Germline V gene sequence: CDR1 SGHVS, CDR2 FNYEAQ. V lost 1 base to trimming and J lost 4 bases, with 8 bases between them. There are 14 residues in the CDR3. CDR3 region: CASSLGDLYNEQFF. Written as DNA, the CDR3 is TGTGCCAGCAGCTTAGGGGACTTGTACAATGAGCAGTTCTTC.

The chain joins TRBV10-3 to TRBJ2-1; D ambiguous. CDR1 is ENHRY and CDR2 is SYGVKD in the germline V gene. CDR3 length equals 16 residues. Between the trimmed V and J ends, which lost 3 bases and 0 bases, there was a span of 12 bases. CDR3 residues: CAISEKAQSSYNEQFF. DNA of the CDR3: TGTGCCATCAGTGAAAAGGCACAGTCCTCCTACAATGAGCAGTTCTTC.

This chain uses TRBV9 with TRBJ2-1, with TRBD1 matching 9 bases. This CDR3 has 16 residues. The J segment lost 7 bases and the V segment lost 1 base, leaving 9 bases of the junction unmatched. CDR1 is SGDLS and CDR2 is YYNGEE in the germline V gene. The CDR3 DNA follows: TGTGCCAGCAGCGTAACTACCCGACAGGGGGGGAATGAGCAGTTCTTC. It specifies CASSVTTRQGGNEQFF.

The chain links TRBV18 to TRBJ2-7, with no clear D. Trimming stripped 0 bases from V and 2 bases from J, with 8 bases between. Looked up from germline, CDR1 is KGHSH and CDR2 is LQKENI. The CDR3 loop spans 14 amino acids. The CDR3 DNA is TGTGCCAGCTCACCACCGAACTCCGCCTACGAGCAGTACTTC. Translated: CASSPPNSAYEQYF.

V is TRBV5-1 and J is TRBJ1-2, with 8 nucleotides matching TRBD1. The CDR3 length is 15 residues. Germline V CDR1 and CDR2: SGHRS, YFSETQ. V lost 4 bases and J lost 9; bases outside the gene matches: 14. CDR3 coding DNA: TGCGCCAGCAGCCAAGGACAGGGAAGGGCAGAAAGCTACACCTTC. Translating gives CASSQGQGRAESYTF.

This chain uses TRBV3-1 (or the pseudogene TRBV3-2) with TRBJ2-7; possibly TRBD2 for D (6 bases). Trimming left V 2 bases short and J 2 bases short, with 13 bases between. The length of the CDR3 is 15 residues. CDR1 LGHDT and CDR2 YNNKEL come from the germline V gene (reference sequence). CDR3 protein: CASSQWGVSTYEQYF. The CDR3 DNA reads as TGTGCCAGCAGCCAATGGGGGGTCTCAACCTACGAGCAGTACTTC.

The table lists this clone with a few counts. The chain carries TRBV9 and TRBJ2-2, with D possibly being TRBD1 (6 bases). The V end was cut by 5 bases, the J end by 1 base, with 9 bases between. Germline V gives CDR1 SGDLS, CDR2 YYNGEE. This CDR3 is 14 amino acids long. For the CDR3, the DNA is TGTGCCAGCAGGAGGGGGTGGAACACCGGGGAGCTGTTTTTT. Its translation is CASRRGWNTGELFF.

The CDR3 loop is CASSQPPAGLTEAFF. The CDR3 DNA reads TGCGCCAGCAGCCAACCCCCGGCAGGGCTCACTGAAGCTTTCTTT. The chain couples TRBV4-1 to TRBJ1-1; D perhaps matches TRBD1 (5 bases). The germline V gene has CDR1 MGHRA and CDR2 YSYEKL. V was pared by 2 bases and J by 4 bases, with 14 bases between. This CDR3 contains 15 residues.

CDR3 sequence (DNA): TGTGCCAGCAGCCCCCAGGGTCAAGATACGCAGTATTTT. Protein sequence: CASSPQGQDTQYF. V and J are TRBV7-2 and TRBJ2-3, with a tentative D call TRBD1 (5 bases). This CDR3 region has 13 residues. Trimming left V 5 bases short and J 5 bases short, with 11 bases between. Germline V gene lookup returns CDR1 SGHTA and CDR2 FQGNSA.

The gene calls are TRBV4-1 and TRBJ2-7; possible D gene TRBD2, 7 bases. Between the trimmed V and J ends, which lost 7 bases and 2 bases, there was a span of 15 bases. Germline values: CDR1 MGHRA, CDR2 YSYEKL. The CDR3 has 14 amino acids. DNA for the CDR3: TGCGCCAGCACCAAGGGGGGGGCCACCTACGAGCAGTACTTC. Its translation is CASTKGGATYEQYF.

The J gene is TRBJ1-4, the V gene TRBV18; TRBD1 matches at 8 bases. The germline V gene encodes CDR1 KGHSH and CDR2 LQKENI. This CDR3 region has 16 residues. The junction had 4 bases not matched to a gene; V was cut back by 4 bases and J by 0 bases. CDR3 amino acids: CASSQLQGATNEKLFF. DNA for the CDR3: TGTGCCAGCTCACAGCTACAGGGGGCAACTAATGAAAAACTGTTTTTT.

The genes are TRBV10-1 and TRBJ2-7; tentatively, D is TRBD1 (6 bases). This CDR3 is built from 14 residues. Germline V gene lookup returns CDR1 WNHNN and CDR2 SYGVQD (reference sequence). Trimming took off 6 bases at V and 2 bases at J, with 14 bases between the two ends. The CDR3 nucleotides read TGCGCCAGCAGCCCCGGACAGTTAACCTACGAGCAGTACTTC. It yields the protein CASSPGQLTYEQYF.

V and J are TRBV24-1 and TRBJ2-5; the D gene is possibly TRBD1 (6 bases). The CDR3 is 14 amino acids. V lost 7 bases and J 3 bases, leaving 14 bases between the germline ends. Germline lookup yields CDR1 KGHDR and CDR2 SFDVKD. DNA of the CDR3: TGTGCCACCAGCAGGGGCCCGAAAGAAGAGACCCAGTACTTC. Residues: CATSRGPKEETQYF.

V and J are TRBV19 and TRBJ2-5, with D unclear. The V end was cut by 1 base, the J end by 0 bases, with 15 bases between. The CDR3 contains 17 residues. CDR1 is LNHDA and CDR2 is SQIVND in the germline V gene (reference sequence). DNA of the CDR3: TGTGCCAGTAGTATAGGGTCCTCCTCACTGTACCAAGAGACCCAGTACTTC. Its translation: CASSIGSSSLYQETQYF.

This clone has a single count. The chain combines TRBV7-3 with TRBJ2-3; D is uncertain. The CDR3 length is 13 residues. The V gene lost 4 bases and the J gene lost 2 bases, with 7 bases spanning the gap. In germline, CDR1 is SGHTA, CDR2 FQGTGA. The CDR3 DNA sequence: TGTGCCAGCAGCTCTCGGTACACAGATACGCAGTATTTT. It specifies CASSSRYTDTQYF.

The chain has TRBV30 and TRBJ2-7; maybe TRBD2 (5 bases). V gave up 2 bases and J gave up 2 bases, with 10 bases separating them. Per germline, CDR1 GTSNPN and CDR2 SVGIG (reference sequence). CDR3 length equals 13 residues. The DNA for the CDR3 is TGTGCCTGGAGTTCTCTAGCCCCCTACGAGCAGTACTTC. This codes for CAWSSLAPYEQYF.

The gene calls are TRBV10-3 and TRBJ1-2; the match to TRBD1 covers 8 bases. The CDR3 extends over 14 amino acids. V shed 8 bases and J 7 bases; nucleotides not matched to a gene: 12. Germline V gives CDR1 ENHRY, CDR2 SYGVKD. CDR3 DNA: TGTGCCATCCGGGGAATTCAGGGGGCGCTTGGCTACACCTTC. This gives the protein CAIRGIQGALGYTF.

The chain links TRBV4-3 to TRBJ2-1; possible D gene TRBD2, 5 bases. The V end lost 5 bases, the J end lost 6 bases, and 20 bases lay between the germline ends. CDR1 is LGHNA and CDR2 is YSLEER in the germline V gene. This CDR3 has 16 residues. The chain's CDR3 is CASSYRLGLASNEQFF. CDR3 nucleotide sequence: TGCGCCAGCAGCTACCGTCTCGGGCTAGCAAGCAATGAGCAGTTCTTC.

This chain links TRBV29-1 with TRBJ1-1; D is perhaps TRBD1 (6 bases). From germline, CDR1 is SQVTM and CDR2 ANQGSEA. This CDR3 is built from 13 residues. V lost 6 bases, J lost 1 base, and 12 bases lay in between. In nucleotides, the CDR3 is TGCAGCGTACACAGGGACCCGAACACTGAAGCTTTCTTT. It encodes CSVHRDPNTEAFF.

V gene TRBV6-2 or TRBV6-3 combines with J gene TRBJ1-1; 12 bases fit TRBD1. CDR3 length equals 16 residues. Germline V gene data show CDR1 as MNHEY and CDR2 as SVGEGT. Trimming cost V 0 bases and J 6 bases; bases outside gene matches: 5. The CDR3 loop is CASSYSLGQGASEAFF. The DNA for the CDR3 is TGTGCCAGCAGTTACTCTTTGGGACAGGGGGCTTCTGAAGCTTTCTTT.